This TCR beta chain was profiled in a study of blood T cell repertoires in COVID-19. Study-wide context: Samples of COVID-19 (acute and convalescent) were obtained from the United States, Italy and Spain. PBMCs, B-cell-depleted T cells, or T cells were the source of the cDNA or gDNA that made up the material.

Under the authors' procedure: Reference gene primer amplification yielded estimated nucleated cell counts. Using immunoSEQ multiplex PCR, the repertoire was profiled, and TCRdb retains in-frame clones only, with some absent. V and J calls and clone size are those listed in that table; D and trimming were worked out from the DNA. The sample has fewer than 300,000 clones, about 89% seen once. The CDR3 extends over 15 amino acids. CDR1 is SGHRS and CDR2 is YFSETQ in the germline V gene. V was shortened by 3 bases and J by 5 bases, with 17 bases between the two germline ends. The chain couples TRBV5-1 to TRBJ1-2; D uncertain. The sequence came from a man aged 40-49 years who had recovered from COVID-19. The sequenced material came from peripheral blood. The CDR3 is CASSYALTTVYGYTF. CDR3 sequence (DNA): TGCGCCAGCAGCTACGCCCTGACAACCGTATATGGCTACACCTTC.